One T cell receptor (beta chain) is described in this entry. This specimen comes from a study of technical replicates of blood from a few donors. Only in-frame clones appear in the TCRdb table, and some are missing; sequencing was by immunoSEQ multiplex PCR. The sample holds about 56,000 clones, roughly 95% seen once. Germline V gene sequence: CDR1 LNHNV, CDR2 YYDKDF (reference sequence). There are 15 residues in the CDR3. The ends were cut back, 0 bases at V and 6 bases at J, with 14 bases in the middle. The V call is TRBV15, the J call TRBJ1-1; perhaps TRBD1 as D (5 bases). The clonotype was recovered from a human donor in good health. Some clones in this sample may be carry-over from other donors' samples. The sample consisted of PBMCs. CDR3 amino acids: CATSRERRGRAEAFF. The CDR3, as DNA: TGTGCCACCAGCAGAGAGAGGCGGGGGAGGGCTGAAGCTTTCTTT.